The clone carrying this TCR beta chain was observed a handful of times. Its antigen is as yet unknown. The sorting of PBMCs gave CD4+ and CD8+ T cells. RNA was isolated and reverse transcribed to cDNA, the sequencing template. The data were produced by immunoSEQ multiplex PCR, yet TCRdb's version contains in-frame clones alone and is incomplete. In the table there are approximately 100,000 clones, approximately 52% of which are singletons. The germline CDR1 and CDR2 sequences are LGHNA and YNFKEQ. The V end lost 4 bases, the J end lost 4 bases, and 17 bases lay between the germline ends. The length of the CDR3 is 15 residues. This sample is drawn from a study of CD8+ T cells in alopecia areata. Study-wide findings and caveats: Scalp samples also yield sequences from resident alphabeta T cells of normal skin.

Input material: CD4+ T cells sorted from blood. This chain joins TRBV4-2 and TRBJ2-7; D is possibly TRBD2 (5 bases). This TCR was sampled from a human donor in good health. Written as DNA, the CDR3 is TGTGCCAGCAGCCTCGTGATAGGAAGGGAGTACGAGCAGTACTTC. As protein: CASSLVIGREYEQYF.